The sequence of this T cell receptor beta chain was determined in a study of OX40 agonist ivuxolimab in advanced cancers. Whole-study findings and limits: The authors also found low normalized T-cell clonal expansion in some nonresponders.

Sequencing was performed with immunoSEQ multiplex PCR; in TCRdb, only in-frame clones are kept and a portion is missing. The repertoire holds 95,000 to 100,000 clones, around 80% seen once, with around 5.8% in the top ten. Comments on this clone: Its antigen is still unknown.

V lost 5 bases, J lost 0 bases, and 14 bases lay in between. Germline lookup yields CDR1 SEHNR and CDR2 FQNEAQ (reference sequence). The CDR3 covers 16 residues. The sequence derives from an adult with an advanced solid tumor such as melanoma, head and neck, liver or kidney cancer. The source was CD4+ or CD8+ T cells sorted from blood, collected in a trial of the OX40 agonist ivuxolimab. The chain uses TRBV7-9 and TRBJ2-1; D is perhaps TRBD2 (5 bases). CDR3 amino acids: CASSPHGGGSYNEQFF. Written as DNA, the CDR3 is TGTGCCAGCAGCCCCCATGGCGGAGGCTCCTACAATGAGCAGTTCTTC.